One sample yielded the 25 T cell receptor beta chains listed below, sequenced in a study of blood T cell repertoires in COVID-19. Sequencing used immunoSEQ multiplex PCR; TCRdb keeps in-frame clones, though not all of them. The sample shows 200,000 to 300,000 clones, 88% of them seen only once. What was sequenced was peripheral blood. The receptors come from a human donor in a cohort sampled during active COVID-19.

This clone was seen only a few times. The gene calls are TRBV9 and TRBJ2-2; 9 bases agree with TRBD1. The length of the CDR3 is 17 residues. Trimming removed 4 bases from V and 7 bases from J; junction bases left unmatched: 14. CDR1 is SGDLS, CDR2 YYNGEE, per germline. Here the CDR3 reads CASSPRPGTGLFGELFF. CDR3 DNA sequence: TGTGCCAGCAGCCCTCGCCCCGGGACAGGGTTATTCGGGGAGCTGTTTTTT.

The chain joins TRBV10-3 to TRBJ1-1; D not certain. With 3 bases removed from V and 3 bases from J, the gap between germline ends came to 5 bases. The CDR3 is 12 amino acids. Germline V lookup: CDR1 ENHRY, CDR2 SYGVKD. Written as DNA, the CDR3 is TGTGCCATCAGTGATTCATACACTGAAGCTTTCTTT. Its translation is CAISDSYTEAFF.

The chain is built from TRBV7-9 and TRBJ1-2; maybe TRBD1 (5 bases). The CDR3 spans 12 residues. With 5 bases removed from V and 3 bases from J, the gap between germline ends came to 7 bases. The germline V gene has CDR1 SEHNR and CDR2 FQNEAQ (reference sequence). The CDR3 region is CASSPGDYGYTF. The CDR3 DNA follows: TGTGCCAGCAGCCCGGGGGACTATGGCTACACCTTC.

The chain has TRBV5-1 and TRBJ2-2, with 12 nucleotides matching TRBD1. The CDR3 runs 16 residues. Germline CDR1 and CDR2: SGHRS and YFSETQ. V lost 1 base to trimming and J lost 7 bases; unmatched junction nucleotides: 5. The CDR3 loop reads CASSLWDRGQYGELFF. CDR3 in DNA: TGCGCCAGCAGCTTGTGGGACAGGGGGCAGTACGGGGAGCTGTTTTTT.

The V call is TRBV9, the J call TRBJ1-1; TRBD1 matches 8 bases. The J segment lost 1 base and the V segment lost 3 bases, leaving 2 bases of the junction unmatched. Germline V gives CDR1 SGDLS, CDR2 YYNGEE. The CDR3 is made up of 14 amino acids. The CDR3 reads CASSGTGQNTEAFF. The CDR3 nucleotides are TGTGCCAGCAGCGGGACAGGGCAGAACACTGAAGCTTTCTTT.

The chain is built from TRBV27 and TRBJ1-2; 8 positions match TRBD1. Germline assignment: CDR1 MNHEY and CDR2 SMNVEV (reference sequence). CDR3 size: 14 residues. Trimming took 6 bases from V and 4 from J; bases not matched to a gene: 7. CDR3 loop: CASSRTGGGYGYTF. In nucleotides, the CDR3 is TGTGCCAGCAGCAGAACAGGGGGAGGCTATGGCTACACCTTC.

The chain recombines TRBV7-2 with TRBJ2-1; D may be TRBD2 (5 bases). Trimming took off 2 bases at V and 4 bases at J, with 24 bases between the two ends. The CDR3 consists of 19 residues. Germline CDR1 is SGHTA and CDR2 is FQGNSA. The CDR3 nucleotides read TGTGCCAGCAGCTTAAGGTGGAGAGCGGTAACTTCGGAGTACAATGAGCAGTTCTTC. As protein: CASSLRWRAVTSEYNEQFF.

The J gene is TRBJ2-7, the V gene TRBV3-1 (or the pseudogene TRBV3-2); a possible D gene is TRBD1 (6 bases). In germline, CDR1 is LGHDT, CDR2 YNNKEL (reference sequence). The CDR3 loop spans 16 amino acids. V lost 3 bases, J lost 0 bases, and 15 bases lay in between. The CDR3 region has the DNA TGTGCCAGCAGCCAGTACAGGGACCCCCGCTCCTACGAGCAGTACTTC. Translation: CASSQYRDPRSYEQYF.

The chain has TRBV5-1 and TRBJ1-1, with D unresolved. Trimming cost V 7 bases and J 5 bases, with 18 bases left between them. CDR3 length: 14 amino acids. CDR1 and CDR2 from the germline V gene are SGHRS and YFSETQ. The CDR3 reads CASLLDGYDTEAFF. The CDR3 bases are TGCGCCAGCCTCTTAGACGGGTACGATACTGAAGCTTTCTTT.

The chain couples TRBV6-5 to TRBJ2-3, with TRBD2 as a possible D gene (5 bases). The CDR3 contains 16 residues. The germline gives CDR1 MNHEY, CDR2 SVGAGI. V gave up 0 bases and J gave up 8 bases, with 18 bases separating them. CDR3 protein: CASSYSSRTREGTQYF. DNA for the CDR3: TGTGCCAGCAGTTACTCGTCTAGAACACGCGAGGGTACGCAGTATTTT.

This rearrangement joins TRBV4-2 to TRBJ2-7, with 7 bases aligning to TRBD2. The germline CDR1 and CDR2 sequences are LGHNA and YNFKEQ. The CDR3 contains 19 residues. The junction had 21 bases not matched to a gene; V was cut back by 3 bases and J by 4 bases. CDR3 protein: CASSQGGDGLPGESYEQYF. CDR3 sequence (DNA): TGTGCCAGCAGCCAGGGGGGGGATGGACTCCCTGGGGAGTCATACGAGCAGTACTTC.

This clone was picked up one time. The gene calls are TRBV7-8 and TRBJ1-2; possibly TRBD1 for D (5 bases). This CDR3 has 12 residues. Looked up from germline, CDR1 is SGHVS and CDR2 is FQNEAQ. The V end lost 3 bases, the J end lost 7 bases, and 9 bases lay between the germline ends. Written as DNA, the CDR3 is TGTGCCAGCAGCTTGGGGGGGTTTGGCTACACCTTC. Translating gives CASSLGGFGYTF. The full variable domain, completed using reference TRBV7-8 and TRBJ1-2, is GAGVSQSPRYKVAKRGQDVALRCDPISGHVSLFWYQQALGQGPEFLTYFQNEAQLDKSGLPSDRFFAERPEGSVSTLKIQRTQQEDSAVYLCASSLGGFGYTFGSGTRLTVV.

The chain has TRBV7-9 and TRBJ1-2; D remains unclear. The V gene's germline CDR1 is SEHNR and CDR2 FQNEAQ (reference sequence). The CDR3 contains 16 residues. Trimming cost V 0 bases and J 9 bases, with 20 bases left between them. This CDR3 is CASSLAEDGPRGCYTF. The CDR3 nucleotides are TGTGCCAGCAGCTTAGCGGAGGACGGCCCGCGTGGGTGCTACACCTTC.

The chain employs TRBV3-1 (or the pseudogene TRBV3-2) and TRBJ2-7; TRBD1 agrees at 7 bases. V was clipped by 1 base and J by 2 bases; unmatched bases: 2. The CDR3 runs 14 residues. CDR1 and CDR2 from the germline V gene are LGHDT and YNNKEL (reference sequence). CDR3 sequence reads: CASSQVGGPYEQYF. As DNA, the CDR3 is TGTGCCAGCAGCCAAGTAGGGGGCCCCTACGAGCAGTACTTC.

The V and J genes are TRBV2 and TRBJ2-3; 9 nucleotides agree with TRBD2. The CDR3 sequence is 13 residues long. Trimming cost V 8 bases and J 6 bases; bases outside gene matches: 6. The germline V gene has CDR1 SNHLY and CDR2 FYNNEI. The CDR3 is CASLAGEGDTQYF. CDR3 coding DNA: TGTGCCAGCTTAGCGGGGGAGGGGGATACGCAGTATTTT.

J is TRBJ1-1 and V is TRBV28, with 11 bases that match TRBD1. V lost 5 bases, J lost 10 bases, and 9 bases stayed unmatched. The germline CDR1 and CDR2 sequences are MDHEN and SYDVKM. The CDR3 has 14 amino acids. CDR3 sequence (DNA): TGTGCCAGCAGTGCAGGACAGGGGGCAAGTCGAGCTTTCTTT. It encodes CASSAGQGASRAFF.

The chain combines TRBV6-5 with TRBJ1-6, with 10 positions matching TRBD1. V lost 10 bases and J lost 10; bases outside the gene matches: 13. Germline CDR1 is MNHEY and CDR2 is SVGAGI. The CDR3 has 15 amino acids. The CDR3 reads CATCGQGGVESPLHF. The CDR3 nucleotides are TGTGCCACCTGTGGACAGGGGGGTGTAGAGTCACCCCTCCACTTT.

This rearrangement joins TRBV7-2 to TRBJ2-5, with TRBD2 as a possible D gene (7 bases). The CDR3 is made up of 17 amino acids. V lost 2 bases to trimming and J lost 2 bases, with 18 bases between them. Germline lookup yields CDR1 SGHTA and CDR2 FQGNSA. CDR3 protein: CASSLRGGRALQETQYF. The CDR3 DNA reads as TGTGCCAGCAGCTTAAGGGGGGGCAGGGCGCTACAAGAGACCCAGTACTTC.

The chain joins TRBV9 to TRBJ1-1, with 7 bases identical to TRBD1. Trimming at V came to 0 bases and at J to 5 bases, leaving 4 bases not matched to a gene. This CDR3 region has 14 residues. The germline V gene encodes CDR1 SGDLS and CDR2 YYNGEE. The CDR3 DNA reads as TGTGCCAGCAGCGTAGAGGGACAGAAAACTGAAGCTTTCTTT. Translation: CASSVEGQKTEAFF. Full variable domain (remainder filled in from reference TRBV9 and TRBJ1-1): DSGVTQTPKHLITATGQRVTLRCSPRSGDLSVYWYQQSLDQGLQFLIQYYNGEERAKGNILERFSAQQFPDLHSELNLSSLELGDSALYFCASSVEGQKTEAFFGQGTRLTVV.

The J gene is TRBJ2-7, the V gene TRBV5-1; 9 positions agree with TRBD1. The ends lost 5 bases at V and 3 bases at J; junction bases unmatched: 6. This CDR3 region has 14 residues. CDR1 is SGHRS, CDR2 YFSETQ, per germline. This CDR3 is CASSGTGPLYEQYF. The CDR3 DNA reads TGCGCCAGCAGTGGGACAGGGCCCCTCTACGAGCAGTACTTC.

The chain is built from TRBV2 and TRBJ2-1, with 9 bases lining up with TRBD1. Per the germline V gene, CDR1 is SNHLY and CDR2 is FYNNEI. This CDR3 comprises 16 residues. V gave up 7 bases and J gave up 0 bases; unmatched junction bases: 7. CDR3 residues: CASIRGDRASYNEQFF. In DNA form, the CDR3 reads TGTGCCAGCATCAGAGGGGACAGGGCCTCCTACAATGAGCAGTTCTTC.

This chain uses TRBV5-1 with TRBJ2-7, with no clear D. The CDR3 is made up of 12 amino acids. V was cut by 0 bases and J by 5 bases, with 6 bases left in between. From germline, CDR1 is SGHRS and CDR2 YFSETQ. The CDR3 nucleotides are TGCGCCAGCAGCTTGGAAGCGAACGAGCAGTACTTC. Its protein is CASSLEANEQYF.

There are a few counts of this clone. V gene TRBV10-3 combines with J gene TRBJ1-5; 10 nucleotides align to TRBD1. CDR3 length equals 13 residues. Losses at the gene ends were 6 bases for V and 7 bases for J; bases not matched to a gene: 3. The germline CDR1 and CDR2 sequences are ENHRY and SYGVKD. The chain's CDR3 is CAIRGTGAQPQHF. DNA for the CDR3: TGTGCCATCAGGGGGACAGGGGCCCAGCCCCAGCATTTT.

This chain links TRBV6-2 or TRBV6-3 with TRBJ1-4; a weak D match, TRBD1 (6 bases). The V end lost 5 bases, the J end lost 4 bases, and 11 bases lay between the germline ends. CDR3 size: 14 residues. Germline V lookup: CDR1 MNHEY, CDR2 SVGEGT. This chain's CDR3 is CASSLRTDNEKLFF. CDR3 nucleotide sequence: TGTGCCAGCAGTCTGAGGACAGATAATGAAAAACTGTTTTTT.

The CDR3 region has the DNA TGTGCCAGCAGCTTAGGGACAGGGGGGAAGTCTAACTATGGCTACACCTTC. This sequence encodes CASSLGTGGKSNYGYTF. V and J are TRBV7-9 and TRBJ1-2; 10 nucleotides match TRBD1. Losses at the gene ends were 1 base for V and 0 bases for J; bases not matched to a gene: 5. The CDR3 spans 17 residues. Looked up from germline, CDR1 is SEHNR and CDR2 is FQNEAQ (reference sequence).